This TCR beta chain was retrieved from a study of T-cell reconstitution after alpha-beta-depleted transplantation in children. The authors prepared the TCRbeta library with unique molecular identifiers. MiXCR was run by TCRdb on the PCR reads, yielding one entry per CDR3 protein. Altogether around 380,000 distinct CDR3 sequences are present, under 13% being singletons, with the ten largest covering 4.5% to 6%. This clonotype was seen more than once but under ten times. V was trimmed by 0 bases and J by 6 bases, leaving 18 bases between them. The CDR3 has 16 amino acids. Germline values: CDR1 PRHDT, CDR2 FYEKMQ (reference sequence).

The V call is TRBV13, the J call TRBJ2-7; TRBD1 is a possible D gene (6 bases). This TCR derives from a human donor who donated a stem cell graft to a child with acute myeloid leukemia. The sample was PBMCs from the stem cell graft donor, taken from the stem cell graft. In nucleotides, the CDR3 is TGTGCCAGCAGCTTAGGATCCGGGACACGGAGCGGCGAGCAGTACTTC. Its translation is CASSLGSGTRSGEQYF.